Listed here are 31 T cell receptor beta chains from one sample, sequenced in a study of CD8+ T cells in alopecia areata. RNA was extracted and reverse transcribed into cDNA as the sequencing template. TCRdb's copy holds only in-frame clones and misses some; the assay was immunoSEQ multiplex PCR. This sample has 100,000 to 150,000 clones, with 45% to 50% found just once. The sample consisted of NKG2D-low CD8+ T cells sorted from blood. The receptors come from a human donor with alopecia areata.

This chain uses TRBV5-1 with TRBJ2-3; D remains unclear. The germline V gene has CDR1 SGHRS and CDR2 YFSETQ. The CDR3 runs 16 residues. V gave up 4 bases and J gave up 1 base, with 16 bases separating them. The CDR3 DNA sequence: TGCGCCAGCAGCCCTCTGAGTAGGGAAGGCACAGATACGCAGTATTTT. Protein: CASSPLSREGTDTQYF.

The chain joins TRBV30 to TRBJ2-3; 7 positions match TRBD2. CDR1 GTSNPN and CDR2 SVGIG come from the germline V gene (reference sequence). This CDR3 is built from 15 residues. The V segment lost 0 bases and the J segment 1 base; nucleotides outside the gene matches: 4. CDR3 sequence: CAWSVGSGGTDTQYF. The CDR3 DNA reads TGTGCCTGGAGTGTTGGCAGCGGGGGCACAGATACGCAGTATTTT.

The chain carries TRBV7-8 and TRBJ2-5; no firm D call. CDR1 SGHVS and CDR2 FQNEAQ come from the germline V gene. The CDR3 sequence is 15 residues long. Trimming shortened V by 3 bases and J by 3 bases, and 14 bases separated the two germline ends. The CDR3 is CASSFFRNLEETQYF. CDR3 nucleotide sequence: TGTGCCAGCAGCTTTTTCAGGAATTTAGAAGAGACCCAGTACTTC.

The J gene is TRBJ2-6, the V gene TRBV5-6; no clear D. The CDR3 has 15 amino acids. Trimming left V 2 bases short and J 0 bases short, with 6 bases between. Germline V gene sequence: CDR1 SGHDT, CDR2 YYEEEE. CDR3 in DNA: TGTGCCAGCAGCTTCGGGTTCTCTGGGGCCAACGTCCTGACTTTC. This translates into CASSFGFSGANVLTF.

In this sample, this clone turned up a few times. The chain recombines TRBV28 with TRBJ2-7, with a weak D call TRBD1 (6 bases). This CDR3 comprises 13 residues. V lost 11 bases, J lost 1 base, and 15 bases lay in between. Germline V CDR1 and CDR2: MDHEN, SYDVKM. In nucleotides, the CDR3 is TGTGCCGCCAGGGGAAGACCATCCTACGAGCAGTACTTC. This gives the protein CAARGRPSYEQYF.

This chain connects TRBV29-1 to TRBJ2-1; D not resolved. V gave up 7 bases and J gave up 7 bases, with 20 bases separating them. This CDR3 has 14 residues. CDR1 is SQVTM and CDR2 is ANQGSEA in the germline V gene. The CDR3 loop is CSGIQDGSLNEQFF. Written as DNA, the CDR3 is TGCAGCGGCATCCAGGATGGTAGCCTGAATGAGCAGTTCTTC.

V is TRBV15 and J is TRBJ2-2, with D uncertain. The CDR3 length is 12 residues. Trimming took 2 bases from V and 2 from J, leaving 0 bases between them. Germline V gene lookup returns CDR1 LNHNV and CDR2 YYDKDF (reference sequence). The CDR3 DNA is TGTGCCACCAGCAGAAACACCGGGGAGCTGTTTTTT. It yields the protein CATSRNTGELFF.

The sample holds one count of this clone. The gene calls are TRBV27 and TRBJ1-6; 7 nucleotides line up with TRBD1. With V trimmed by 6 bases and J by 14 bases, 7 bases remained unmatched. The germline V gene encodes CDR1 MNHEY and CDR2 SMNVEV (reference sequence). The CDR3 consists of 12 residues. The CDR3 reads CASSQGEESLHF. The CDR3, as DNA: TGTGCCAGCAGCCAGGGGGAAGAGTCCCTCCACTTT.

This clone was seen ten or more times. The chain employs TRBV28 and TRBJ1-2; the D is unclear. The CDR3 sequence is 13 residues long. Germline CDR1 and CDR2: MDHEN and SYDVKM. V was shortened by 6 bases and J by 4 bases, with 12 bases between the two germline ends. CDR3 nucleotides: TGTGCCAGCAGCTTGATAGCCTCCTATGGCTACACCTTC. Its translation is CASSLIASYGYTF.

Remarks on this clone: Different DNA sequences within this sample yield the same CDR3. CDR3 sequence: CSVTSGRTGELFF. The CDR3 bases are TGCAGCGTAACTAGCGGGAGGACCGGGGAGCTGTTTTTT. The chain is built from TRBV29-1 and TRBJ2-2; TRBD2 matches at 12 bases. The CDR3 runs 13 residues. Germline V CDR1 and CDR2: SQVTM, ANQGSEA. With V trimmed by 6 bases and J by 5 bases, 1 base remained unmatched.

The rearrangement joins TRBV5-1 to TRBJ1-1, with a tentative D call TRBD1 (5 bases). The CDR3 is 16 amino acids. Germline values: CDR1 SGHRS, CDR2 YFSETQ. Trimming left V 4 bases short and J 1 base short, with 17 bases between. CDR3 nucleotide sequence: TGCGCCAGCAGCCGATGGGGCCAGGGCGCGAACACTGAAGCTTTCTTT. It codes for CASSRWGQGANTEAFF.

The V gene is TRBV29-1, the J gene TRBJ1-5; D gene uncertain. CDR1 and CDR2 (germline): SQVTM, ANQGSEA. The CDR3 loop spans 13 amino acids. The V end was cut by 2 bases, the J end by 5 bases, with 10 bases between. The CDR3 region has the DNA TGCAGCGTTGAATTGACACTAGATCAGCCCCAGCATTTT. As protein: CSVELTLDQPQHF.

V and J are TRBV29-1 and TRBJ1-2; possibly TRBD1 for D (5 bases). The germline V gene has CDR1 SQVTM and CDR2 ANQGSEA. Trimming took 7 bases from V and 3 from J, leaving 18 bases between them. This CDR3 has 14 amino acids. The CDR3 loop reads CSDRDGRTHYGYTF. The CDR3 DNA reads TGCAGCGACCGGGACGGCAGAACCCACTATGGCTACACCTTC.

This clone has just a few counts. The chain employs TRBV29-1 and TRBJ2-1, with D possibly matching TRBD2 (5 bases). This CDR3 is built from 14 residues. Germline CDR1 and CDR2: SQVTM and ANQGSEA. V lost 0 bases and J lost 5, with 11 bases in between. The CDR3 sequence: CSVEEEARDNEQFF. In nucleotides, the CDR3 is TGCAGCGTTGAAGAGGAGGCGCGGGACAATGAGCAGTTCTTC.

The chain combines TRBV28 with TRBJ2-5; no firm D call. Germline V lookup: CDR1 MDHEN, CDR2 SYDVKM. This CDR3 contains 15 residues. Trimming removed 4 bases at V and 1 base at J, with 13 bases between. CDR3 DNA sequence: TGTGCCAGCAGTTCTGAGGCCTATACCCAAGAGACCCAGTACTTC. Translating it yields CASSSEAYTQETQYF.

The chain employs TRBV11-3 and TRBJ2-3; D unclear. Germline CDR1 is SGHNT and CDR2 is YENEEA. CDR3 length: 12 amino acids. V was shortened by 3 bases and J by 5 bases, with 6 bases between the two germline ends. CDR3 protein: CASSLPGDTQYF. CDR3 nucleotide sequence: TGTGCCAGCAGCTTGCCGGGAGATACGCAGTATTTT.

CDR3 sequence: CASSYFGLYEQYF. CDR3 in DNA: TGTGCCAGCAGTTACTTCGGTTTATACGAGCAGTACTTC. The chain is built from TRBV27 and TRBJ2-7; D not certain. The CDR3 has 13 amino acids. Germline CDR1 and CDR2: MNHEY and SMNVEV (reference sequence). V gave up 4 bases and J gave up 4 bases, with 11 bases separating them.

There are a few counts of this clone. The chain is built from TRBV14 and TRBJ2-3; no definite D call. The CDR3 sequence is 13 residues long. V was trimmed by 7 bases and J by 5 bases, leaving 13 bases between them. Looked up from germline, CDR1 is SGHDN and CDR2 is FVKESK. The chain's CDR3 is CASMGPGGDTQYF. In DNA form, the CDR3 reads TGTGCCAGCATGGGCCCAGGTGGAGATACGCAGTATTTT.

In nucleotides, the CDR3 is TGCAGCGTTATGGCAGTCCAAGAGACCCAGTACTTC. Translation gives CSVMAVQETQYF. The chain employs TRBV29-1 and TRBJ2-5, with no clear D. The CDR3 has 12 residues. V was clipped by 5 bases and J by 1 base, with 8 bases between them. CDR1 is SQVTM, CDR2 ANQGSEA, per germline.

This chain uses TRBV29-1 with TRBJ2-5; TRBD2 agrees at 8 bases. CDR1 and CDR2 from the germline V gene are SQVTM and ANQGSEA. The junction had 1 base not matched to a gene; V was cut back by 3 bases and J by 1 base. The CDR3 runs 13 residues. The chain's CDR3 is CSVEREAQETQYF. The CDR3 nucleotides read TGCAGCGTTGAGCGGGAGGCCCAAGAGACCCAGTACTTC.

Here the CDR3 DNA reads TGCGCCAGCAGCCAAGAAGGAGAGACCCAGTACTTC. Amino acid sequence: CASSQEGETQYF. This chain connects TRBV4-3 to TRBJ2-5; D not resolved. This CDR3 spans 12 amino acids. V dropped 0 bases and J dropped 4 bases, with 3 bases sitting between them. The germline V gene has CDR1 LGHNA and CDR2 YSLEER.

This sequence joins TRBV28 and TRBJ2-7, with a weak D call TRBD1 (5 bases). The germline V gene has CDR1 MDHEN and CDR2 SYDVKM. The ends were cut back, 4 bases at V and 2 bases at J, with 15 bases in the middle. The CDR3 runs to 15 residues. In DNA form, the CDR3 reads TGTGCCAGCAGTTCACACCGACAGTTTGCCTACGAGCAGTACTTC. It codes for CASSSHRQFAYEQYF.

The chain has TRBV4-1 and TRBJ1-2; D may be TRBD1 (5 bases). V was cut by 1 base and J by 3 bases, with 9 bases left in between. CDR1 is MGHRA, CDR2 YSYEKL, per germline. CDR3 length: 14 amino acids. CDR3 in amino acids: CASSQGGGDYGYTF. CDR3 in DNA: TGCGCCAGCAGCCAAGGGGGAGGGGACTATGGCTACACCTTC.

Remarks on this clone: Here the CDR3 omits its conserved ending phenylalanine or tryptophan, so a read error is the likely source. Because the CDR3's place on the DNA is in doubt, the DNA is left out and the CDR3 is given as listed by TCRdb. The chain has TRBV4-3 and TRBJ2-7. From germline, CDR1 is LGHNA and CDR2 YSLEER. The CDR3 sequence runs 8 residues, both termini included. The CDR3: CASSQDYL.

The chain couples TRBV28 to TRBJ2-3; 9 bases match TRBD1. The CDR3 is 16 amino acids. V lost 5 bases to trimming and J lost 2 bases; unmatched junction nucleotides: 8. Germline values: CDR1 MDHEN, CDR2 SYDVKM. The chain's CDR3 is CASSPRDRALTDTQYF. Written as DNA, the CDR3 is TGTGCCAGCAGTCCCAGGGACAGGGCACTCACAGATACGCAGTATTTT.

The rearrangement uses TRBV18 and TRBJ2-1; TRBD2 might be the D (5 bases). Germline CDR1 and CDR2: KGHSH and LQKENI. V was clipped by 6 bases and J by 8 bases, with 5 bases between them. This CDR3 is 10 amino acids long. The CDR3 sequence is CASSSDEQFF. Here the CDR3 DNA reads TGTGCCAGCTCTAGCGATGAGCAGTTCTTC. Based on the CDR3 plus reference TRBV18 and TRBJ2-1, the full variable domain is NAGVMQNPRHLVRRRGQEARLRCSPMKGHSHVYWYRQLPEEGLKFMVYLQKENIIDESGMPKERFSAEFPKEGPSILRIQQVVRGDSAAYFCASSSDEQFFGPGTRLTVL.

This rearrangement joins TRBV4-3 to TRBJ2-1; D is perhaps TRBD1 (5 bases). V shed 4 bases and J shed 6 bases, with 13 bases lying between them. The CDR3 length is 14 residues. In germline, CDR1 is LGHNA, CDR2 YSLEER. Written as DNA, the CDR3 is TGCGCCAGCAGCCCAGGGCAAGAGTTCAATGAGCAGTTCTTC. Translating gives CASSPGQEFNEQFF.

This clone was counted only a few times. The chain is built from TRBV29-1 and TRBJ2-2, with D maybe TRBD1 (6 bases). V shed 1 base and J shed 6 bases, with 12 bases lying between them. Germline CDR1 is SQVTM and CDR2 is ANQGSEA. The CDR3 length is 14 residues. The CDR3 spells CSVEADRPSGELFF. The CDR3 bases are TGCAGCGTTGAAGCAGACAGGCCCTCCGGGGAGCTGTTTTTT.

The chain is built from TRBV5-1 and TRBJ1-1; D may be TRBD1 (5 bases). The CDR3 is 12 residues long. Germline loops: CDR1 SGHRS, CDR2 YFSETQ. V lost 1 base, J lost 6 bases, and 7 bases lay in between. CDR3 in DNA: TGCGCCAGCAGCTTGTTAGGGGCTGAAGCTTTCTTT. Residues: CASSLLGAEAFF.

DNA for the CDR3: TGTGCCAGCGGACTAGCGGGAGACAATGAGCAGTTCTTC. This encodes CASGLAGDNEQFF. This chain connects TRBV7-9 to TRBJ2-1; 13 positions match TRBD2. Germline assignment: CDR1 SEHNR and CDR2 FQNEAQ (reference sequence). The CDR3 is 13 residues long. J gave up 5 bases and V 8 bases, and 0 bases lay outside the gene matches.

The CDR3 DNA reads TGCGCCAGCAGCTTGGGGGGCCGAACTGAAGCTTTCTTT. Residues: CASSLGGRTEAFF. This chain connects TRBV5-1 to TRBJ1-1; D is possibly TRBD1 (5 bases). Trimming pared 0 bases from V and 5 bases from J, leaving 8 bases between. The CDR3 loop spans 13 amino acids. CDR1 is SGHRS and CDR2 is YFSETQ in the germline V gene.